A selection of T cell receptor beta chains follows, all from one sample in a study of blood T cell repertoires in COVID-19. Method: immunoSEQ multiplex PCR; TCRdb's copy keeps in-frame clones and lacks some. Found here are hundreds of thousands of clones, approximately 86% of them singletons; the top ten hold over 0.95%. The specimen sequenced was peripheral blood. The receptors come from a woman aged 25 to 39 with COVID-19, enrolled during active disease. The CDR3 runs from the conserved cysteine through the conserved F or W. A D gene is named only where the DNA matches it firmly. A row's size may be missing; if present it is once, few, many or a size class.

>TRBJ2-2|TRBD2|TRBV7-2|NA
TGTGCCAGCAGCCCCCTCGCTAGCGGGGGGGCTCAGAGCACCGGGGAGCTGTTTTTT
CASSPLASGGAQSTGELFF
>TRBJ1-2|TRBD1|TRBV15|NA
TGTGCCACCAGCGTCGGGACAGGCACCCTCTATGGCTACACCTTC
CATSVGTGTLYGYTF
>TRBJ2-7|TRBD2|TRBV7-2|NA
TGTGCCAGCAGCTTGTCTTGGACTAGTCCTTACGAGCAGTACTTC
CASSLSWTSPYEQYF
>TRBJ1-6|NA|TRBV30|NA
TGTGCCTGGAGTGTAGGAGGGGCCTATAATTCACCCCTCCACTTT
CAWSVGGAYNSPLHF
>TRBJ2-1|NA|TRBV19|once
TGTGCCAGTAGTATATTTCCCGGGAGCTATGAGCAGTTCTTC
CASSIFPGSYEQFF
>TRBJ1-5|TRBD1|TRBV24-1|NA
TGTGCCACCAGTGACCATCACAGGGGCGGCAATCAGCCCCAGCATTTT
CATSDHHRGGNQPQHF
>TRBJ1-3|TRBD1|TRBV7-2|NA
TGTGCCAGCAGCGGGGACGGACAGGCTGGAAACACCATATATTTT
CASSGDGQAGNTIYF
>TRBJ2-5|TRBD2|TRBV5-1|NA
TGCGCCAGCAGCTTGGTTTTCAGCGGGGGGCAAGAGACCCAGTACTTC
CASSLVFSGGQETQYF
>TRBJ2-5|TRBD1|TRBV4-2|NA
TGTGCCAGCAGCCAAGATCATGGACAGGGGGGCGAGACCCAGTACTTC
CASSQDHGQGGETQYF
>TRBJ2-1|TRBD2|TRBV4-1|NA
TGCGCCAGCACGGCGGGACTAGCGGGAGTGATTGAGCAGTTCTTC
CASTAGLAGVIEQFF
>TRBJ2-6|TRBD2|TRBV6-2/TRBV6-3|NA
TGTGCCAGCAGTACCCGCCCGACTTCTAGCGGGACCTACCCTGGGGCCAACGTCCTGACTTTC
CASSTRPTSSGTYPGANVLTF
>TRBJ2-7|TRBD2|TRBV28|NA
TGTGCCAGCAGTGGAGGCGGGGGGGCCTATTCTGAGCAGTACTTC
CASSGGGGAYSEQYF
>TRBJ2-2|NA|TRBV6-5|NA
TGTGCCAGCAGTTACGGCAGGGGTGGCGGGGAGCTGTTTTTT
CASSYGRGGGELFF
>TRBJ1-5|NA|TRBV20-1|once
TGCAGTGCTAGTCTCGGGGATCAGCCCCAGCATTTT
CSASLGDQPQHF
>TRBJ1-4|NA|TRBV5-1|NA
TGCGCCAGCAGTGACCAGGTCGCAACTAATGAAAAACTGTTTTTT
CASSDQVATNEKLFF
>TRBJ2-7|TRBD1|TRBV13|NA
TGTGCCAGCAGCGACGGCGGGACAGGGGTCTACGAGCAGTACTTC
CASSDGGTGVYEQYF
>TRBJ1-2|TRBD1|TRBV7-3|NA
TGTGCCAGCAGCTTAGACCACAGGGGACGGGATGGCTACACCTTC
CASSLDHRGRDGYTF
>TRBJ2-7|NA|TRBV28|NA
TGTGCCAGCATGGCCTCCAGGGACACCGTCTCCTACGAGCAGTACTTC
CASMASRDTVSYEQYF
>TRBJ1-2|TRBD1|TRBV30|NA
TGTGCCTGGTACCTACCGGGACAGGGAGACTATGGCTACACCTTC
CAWYLPGQGDYGYTF
>TRBJ2-7|NA|TRBV27|NA
TGTGCCAGCAGTCCAAACATCAGGGGCGAGCAGTACTTC
CASSPNIRGEQYF
>TRBJ1-5|TRBD1|TRBV4-3|once
TGCGCCAGCAGCCAATGGGTGACAGGGGGACAGCCCCAGCATTTT
CASSQWVTGGQPQHF